Below, one T cell receptor (beta chain) is given with its context. In the original analysis: Counts of nucleated cells, estimated from reference gene primer amplification, were obtained. Method: immunoSEQ multiplex PCR; TCRdb's copy keeps in-frame clones and lacks some. That table is the source of V, J and clone size, and D and trimming were worked out from the DNA. The sample holds 70,000 or so clones, about four fifths seen once. This record comes from a study of blood T cell repertoires in COVID-19. Turning to the study itself: Italy, Spain and the United States were the sources of the convalescent and acute COVID-19 samples. PBMCs, B-cell-depleted T cells, or T cells were the source of the cDNA or gDNA that made up the material.

J was trimmed by 4 bases and V by 3 bases; bases with no gene match: 5. Germline CDR1 and CDR2: SNHLY and FYNNEI. This CDR3 is built from 15 residues. The sequence was obtained from a human donor in a cohort sampled during active COVID-19. The chain has TRBV2 and TRBJ2-2; 7 positions match TRBD1. The material sequenced was peripheral blood. CDR3 in amino acids: CASSELTGVTGELFF. CDR3 in DNA: TGTGCCAGCAGTGAGCTCACAGGGGTCACCGGGGAGCTGTTTTTT.